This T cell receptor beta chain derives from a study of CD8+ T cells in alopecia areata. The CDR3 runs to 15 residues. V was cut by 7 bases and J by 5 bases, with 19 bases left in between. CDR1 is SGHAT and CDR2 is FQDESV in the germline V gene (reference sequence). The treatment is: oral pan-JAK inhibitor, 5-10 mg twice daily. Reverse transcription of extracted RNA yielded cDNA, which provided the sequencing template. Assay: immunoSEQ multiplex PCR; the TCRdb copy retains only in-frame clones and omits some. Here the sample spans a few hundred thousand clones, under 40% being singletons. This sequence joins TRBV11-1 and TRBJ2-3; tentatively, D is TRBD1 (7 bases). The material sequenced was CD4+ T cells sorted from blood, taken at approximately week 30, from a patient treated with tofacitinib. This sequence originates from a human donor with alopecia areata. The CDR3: CASTPGQEGLDTQYF. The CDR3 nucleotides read TGTGCCAGCACTCCTGGACAGGAGGGACTAGATACGCAGTATTTT.